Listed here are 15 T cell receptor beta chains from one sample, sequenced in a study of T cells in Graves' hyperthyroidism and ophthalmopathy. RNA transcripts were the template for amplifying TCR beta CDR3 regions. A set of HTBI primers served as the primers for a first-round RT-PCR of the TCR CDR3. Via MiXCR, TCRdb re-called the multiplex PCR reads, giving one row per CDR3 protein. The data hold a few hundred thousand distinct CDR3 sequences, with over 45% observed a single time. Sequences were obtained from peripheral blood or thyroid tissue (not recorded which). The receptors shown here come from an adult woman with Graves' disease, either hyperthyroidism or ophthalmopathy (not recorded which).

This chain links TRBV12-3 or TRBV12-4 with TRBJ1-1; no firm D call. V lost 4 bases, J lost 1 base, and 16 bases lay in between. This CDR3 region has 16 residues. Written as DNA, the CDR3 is TGTGCCAGCAGTTACTCGATGGTACTGGCGAACACTGAAGCTTTCTTT. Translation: CASSYSMVLANTEAFF.

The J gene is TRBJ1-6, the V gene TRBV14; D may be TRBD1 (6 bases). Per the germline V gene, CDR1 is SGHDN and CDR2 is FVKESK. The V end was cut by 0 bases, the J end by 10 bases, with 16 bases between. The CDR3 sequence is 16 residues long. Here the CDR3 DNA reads TGTGCCAGCAGCCAAGATTTGCAGGGGCCTTACTCACCCCTCCACTTT. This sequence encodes CASSQDLQGPYSPLHF.

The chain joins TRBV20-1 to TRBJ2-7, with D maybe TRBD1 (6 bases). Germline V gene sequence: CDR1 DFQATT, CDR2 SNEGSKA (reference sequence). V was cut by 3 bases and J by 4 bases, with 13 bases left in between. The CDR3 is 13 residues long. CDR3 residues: CSASSGRGYEQYF. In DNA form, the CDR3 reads TGCAGTGCTAGTTCGGGCAGGGGTTACGAGCAGTACTTC.

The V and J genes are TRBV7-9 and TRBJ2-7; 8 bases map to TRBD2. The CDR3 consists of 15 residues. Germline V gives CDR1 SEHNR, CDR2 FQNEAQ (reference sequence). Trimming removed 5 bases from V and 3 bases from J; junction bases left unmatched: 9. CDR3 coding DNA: TGTGCCAGCAGCCCCCCTAGCGGGCCGAACTACGAGCAGTACTTC. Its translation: CASSPPSGPNYEQYF. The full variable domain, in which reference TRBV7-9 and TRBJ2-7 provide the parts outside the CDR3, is DTGVSQNPRHKITKRGQNVTFRCDPISEHNRLYWYRQTLGQGPEFLTYFQNEAQLEKSRLLSDRFSAERPKGSFSTLEIQRTEQGDSAMYLCASSPPSGPNYEQYFGPGTRLTVT.

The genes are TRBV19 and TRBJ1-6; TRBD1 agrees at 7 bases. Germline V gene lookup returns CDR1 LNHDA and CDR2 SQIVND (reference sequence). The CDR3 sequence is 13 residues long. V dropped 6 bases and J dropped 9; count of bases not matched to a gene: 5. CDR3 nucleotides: TGTGCCAGTAGCCCACAGGGGAGTTCACCCCTCCACTTT. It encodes CASSPQGSSPLHF.

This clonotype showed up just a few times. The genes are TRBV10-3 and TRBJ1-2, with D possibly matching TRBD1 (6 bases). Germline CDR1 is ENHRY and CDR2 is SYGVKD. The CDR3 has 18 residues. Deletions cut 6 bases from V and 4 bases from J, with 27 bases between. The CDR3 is CAISHSQSRTVFSYGYTF. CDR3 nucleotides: TGTGCCATCAGCCATTCCCAGTCGAGGACAGTCTTTTCCTATGGCTACACCTTC.

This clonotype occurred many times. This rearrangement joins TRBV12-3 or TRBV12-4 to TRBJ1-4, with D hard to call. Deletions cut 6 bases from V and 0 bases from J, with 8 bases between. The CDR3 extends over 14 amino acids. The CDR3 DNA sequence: TGTGCCAGCAGGCGGGGTACAACTAATGAAAAACTGTTTTTT. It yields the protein CASRRGTTNEKLFF.

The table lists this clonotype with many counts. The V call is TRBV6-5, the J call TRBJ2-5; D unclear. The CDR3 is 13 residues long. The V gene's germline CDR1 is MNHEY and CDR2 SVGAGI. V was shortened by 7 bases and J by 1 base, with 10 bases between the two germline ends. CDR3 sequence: CASNSRTQETQYF. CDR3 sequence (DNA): TGTGCCAGCAACTCGAGAACCCAAGAGACCCAGTACTTC.

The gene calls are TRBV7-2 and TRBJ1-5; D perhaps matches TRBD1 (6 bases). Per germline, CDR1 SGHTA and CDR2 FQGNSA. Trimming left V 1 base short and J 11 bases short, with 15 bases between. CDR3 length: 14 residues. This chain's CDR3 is CASSLDREGETQHF. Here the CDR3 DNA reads TGTGCCAGCAGCTTAGACAGGGAAGGAGAGACCCAGCATTTT.

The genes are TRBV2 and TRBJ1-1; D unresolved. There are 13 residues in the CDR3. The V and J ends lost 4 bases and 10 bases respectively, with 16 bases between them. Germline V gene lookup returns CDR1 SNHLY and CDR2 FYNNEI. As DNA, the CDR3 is TGTGCCAGCAGTGCCGATAAGTGGGCTCGAGCTTTCTTT. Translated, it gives CASSADKWARAFF. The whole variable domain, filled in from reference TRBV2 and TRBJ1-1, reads EPEVTQTPSHQVTQMGQEVILRCVPISNHLYFYWYRQILGQKVEFLVSFYNNEISEKSEIFDDQFSVERPDGSNFTLKIRSTKLEDSAMYFCASSADKWARAFFGQGTRLTVV.

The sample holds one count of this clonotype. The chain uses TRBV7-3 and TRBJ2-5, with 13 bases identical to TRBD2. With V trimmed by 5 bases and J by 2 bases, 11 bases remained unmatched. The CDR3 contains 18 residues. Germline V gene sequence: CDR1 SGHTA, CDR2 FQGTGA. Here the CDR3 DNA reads TGTGCCAGCAGCCCCGCCCCGGGGACTAGCGGGATTCAAGAGACCCAGTACTTC. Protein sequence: CASSPAPGTSGIQETQYF.

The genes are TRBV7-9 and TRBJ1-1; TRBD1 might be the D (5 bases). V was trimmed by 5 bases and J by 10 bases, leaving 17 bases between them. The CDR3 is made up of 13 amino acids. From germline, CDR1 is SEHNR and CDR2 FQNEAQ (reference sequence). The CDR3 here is CASSPARGRAAFF. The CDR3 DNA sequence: TGTGCCAGCAGCCCCGCCCGGGGGAGAGCAGCTTTCTTT.

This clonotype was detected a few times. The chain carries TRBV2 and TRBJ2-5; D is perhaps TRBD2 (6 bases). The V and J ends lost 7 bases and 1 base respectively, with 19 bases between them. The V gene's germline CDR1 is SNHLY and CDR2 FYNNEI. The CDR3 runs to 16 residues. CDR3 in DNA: TGTGCCAGCACCGCGGGGTGGGTTTCCCCCCAAGAGACCCAGTACTTC. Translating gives CASTAGWVSPQETQYF.

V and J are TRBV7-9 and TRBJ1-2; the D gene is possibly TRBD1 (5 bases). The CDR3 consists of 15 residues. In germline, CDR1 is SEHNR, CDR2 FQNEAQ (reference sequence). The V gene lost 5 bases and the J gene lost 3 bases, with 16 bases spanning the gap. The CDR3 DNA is TGTGCCAGCAGCCAAGTTGAGGGGTCGGACTATGGCTACACCTTC. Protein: CASSQVEGSDYGYTF.

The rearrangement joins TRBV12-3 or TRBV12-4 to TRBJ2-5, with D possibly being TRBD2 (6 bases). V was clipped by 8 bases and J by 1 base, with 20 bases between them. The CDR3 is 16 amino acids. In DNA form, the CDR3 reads TGTGCCAGCTCACCTTTGGGCGGGAATCTCCAAGAGACCCAGTACTTC. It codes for CASSPLGGNLQETQYF.